The next 18 T cell receptor beta chains were all read from a single sample in a study of shared clonotypes between healthy human individuals. TCRdb's table, derived via immunoSEQ multiplex PCR, lists solely in-frame clones and lacks some. The sample carries approximately 2.4 million clones, around 95% recorded once. Sequenced input: naive CD4+ T cells sorted from blood. Subset defined: CD45RA+ positively selected. These receptors were obtained from a man between 18 and 35 years old in good health.

The V call is TRBV6-5, the J call TRBJ1-6; 7 bases align to TRBD1. This CDR3 is 13 amino acids long. Germline CDR1 is MNHEY and CDR2 is SVGAGI. V trimming: 6 bases; J trimming: 10 bases; junction bases outside the gene matches: 6. This CDR3 reads CASRLQGHSPLHF. The CDR3 DNA reads as TGTGCCAGCAGACTACAGGGGCACTCACCCCTCCACTTT.

The CDR3 DNA follows: TGTGCCAGCTCCCTCGACACCGGGGAGCTGTTTTTT. It specifies CASSLDTGELFF. The chain employs TRBV6-6 and TRBJ2-2; D unclear. Deletions cut 8 bases from V and 3 bases from J, with 7 bases between. Germline-derived CDR1 and CDR2 are MNHNY and SVGAGI (reference sequence). The CDR3 totals 12 residues.

The chain combines TRBV30 with TRBJ1-5; D remains ambiguous. CDR1 is GTSNPN, CDR2 SVGIG, per germline (reference sequence). This CDR3 spans 14 amino acids. The ends were cut back, 0 bases at V and 7 bases at J, with 13 bases in the middle. The DNA of the CDR3 is TGTGCCTGGAGTGTTACGTCAGTGAGCCAGCCCCAGCATTTT. Its translation: CAWSVTSVSQPQHF.

This chain joins TRBV27 and TRBJ1-4; 7 nucleotides align to TRBD1. CDR3 length equals 16 residues. V lost 3 bases, J lost 4 bases, and 8 bases stayed unmatched. Germline assignment: CDR1 MNHEY and CDR2 SMNVEV (reference sequence). In nucleotides, the CDR3 is TGTGCCAGCAGTTTCACCTGGACAGGATATAATGAAAAACTGTTTTTT. Translating gives CASSFTWTGYNEKLFF.

J is TRBJ2-3 and V is TRBV5-4, with D unresolved. Trimming left V 1 base short and J 4 bases short, with 10 bases between. The V gene's germline CDR1 is SGHNT and CDR2 YYREEE (reference sequence). The CDR3 spans 14 residues. Written as DNA, the CDR3 is TGTGCCAGCAGCTTGCACCCCGACGCAGATACGCAGTATTTT. Protein product: CASSLHPDADTQYF.

This clone was found once. This chain uses TRBV7-9 with TRBJ2-7, with D possibly TRBD2 on 6 matching bases. The ends were cut back, 1 base at V and 3 bases at J, with 16 bases in the middle. Germline V gene data show CDR1 as SEHNR and CDR2 as FQNEAQ (reference sequence). This CDR3 region has 16 residues. In nucleotides, the CDR3 is TGTGCCAGCAGCTTAGACCGACTAGTTACAGGCTACGAGCAGTACTTC. This gives the protein CASSLDRLVTGYEQYF.

The chain combines TRBV9 with TRBJ1-4; D unclear. Germline lookup yields CDR1 SGDLS and CDR2 YYNGEE. CDR3 length equals 16 residues. Trimming took 4 bases from V and 5 from J, leaving 18 bases between them. The CDR3: CASSPKSWAGNEKLFF. DNA for the CDR3: TGTGCCAGCAGCCCTAAAAGTTGGGCGGGAAATGAAAAACTGTTTTTT.

This clone was counted a single time. CDR3 coding DNA: TGTGCCTGGAGTGTAGGTAGGACTAGCGGATCGGAGACCCAGTACTTC. Translated, it gives CAWSVGRTSGSETQYF. The chain couples TRBV30 to TRBJ2-5, with TRBD2 identical over 10 bases. In germline, CDR1 is GTSNPN, CDR2 SVGIG (reference sequence). The CDR3 contains 16 residues. Losses at the gene ends were 0 bases for V and 5 bases for J; bases not matched to a gene: 9.

With respect to this clone: The sample holds other DNA sequences that translate to the same CDR3. The chain links TRBV30 to TRBJ1-1; D not certain. This CDR3 is 13 amino acids long. The V end lost 0 bases, the J end lost 3 bases, and 8 bases lay between the germline ends. Germline V gives CDR1 GTSNPN, CDR2 SVGIG (reference sequence). CDR3 DNA sequence: TGTGCCTGGAGTGTGGGAGGTTACACTGAAGCTTTCTTT. The encoded protein is CAWSVGGYTEAFF.

The genes are TRBV7-6 and TRBJ2-3; TRBD2 aligns across 13 bases. CDR1 and CDR2 (germline): SGHVS, FNYEAQ. The junction had 12 bases not matched to a gene; V was cut back by 2 bases and J by 10 bases. There are 17 residues in the CDR3. In DNA form, the CDR3 reads TGTGCCAGCAGCTTAACGACTGGACTAGCGGGAGCGTATCCGCAGTATTTT. It specifies CASSLTTGLAGAYPQYF.

The chain employs TRBV18 and TRBJ2-7; 9 bases line up with TRBD2. CDR3 length: 17 amino acids. CDR1 is KGHSH and CDR2 is LQKENI in the germline V gene. Unmatched junction bases numbered 9, after V lost 2 bases and J lost 1 base. CDR3 nucleotides: TGTGCCAGCTCACCAGGAGTTAGCGGGAGTGGGTCCTACGAGCAGTACTTC. It translates to CASSPGVSGSGSYEQYF.

This clone has only one observation. V is TRBV5-1 and J is TRBJ2-5; maybe TRBD2 (5 bases). Trimming pared 3 bases from V and 1 base from J, leaving 10 bases between. Germline CDR1 and CDR2: SGHRS and YFSETQ. The CDR3 has 14 residues. The CDR3 spells CASSSGYTQETQYF. CDR3 bases: TGCGCCAGCAGCTCGGGATACACCCAAGAGACCCAGTACTTC.

The V gene is TRBV11-2, the J gene TRBJ2-3; D gene uncertain. The germline V and J ends were trimmed by 3 bases and 3 bases, with 10 bases remaining between them. The CDR3 has 14 amino acids. Germline V gives CDR1 SGHAT, CDR2 FQNNGV. The CDR3 spells CASSLQPITDTQYF. Here the CDR3 DNA reads TGTGCCAGCAGCTTGCAACCGATTACAGATACGCAGTATTTT.

This chain uses TRBV5-1 with TRBJ2-2; D gene unclear. CDR1 is SGHRS and CDR2 is YFSETQ in the germline V gene. Trimming shortened V by 7 bases and J by 6 bases, and 22 bases separated the two germline ends. This CDR3 is 16 amino acids long. This chain's CDR3 is CASREAGRTSAGELFF. The CDR3 bases are TGCGCCAGCCGTGAGGCAGGTAGGACGTCCGCCGGGGAGCTGTTTTTT.

The chain uses TRBV27 and TRBJ1-2; TRBD1 aligns across 10 bases. Looked up from germline, CDR1 is MNHEY and CDR2 is SMNVEV (reference sequence). Germline trimming cut 6 bases from V and 6 bases from J; bases unmatched to any gene: 7. CDR3 size: 14 residues. The CDR3, as DNA: TGTGCCAGCAGGGGGACAGGGGAATGGCATGGCTACACCTTC. Its translation is CASRGTGEWHGYTF.

The chain combines TRBV30 with TRBJ2-7, with 10 bases matching TRBD1. This CDR3 contains 16 residues. CDR1 GTSNPN and CDR2 SVGIG come from the germline V gene (reference sequence). After removal of 3 bases from V and 1 base from J, the junction contained 9 bases not matched to a gene. CDR3 residues: CAWRGDRGQLSYEQYF. CDR3 bases: TGTGCCTGGAGAGGGGACAGGGGCCAACTTTCCTACGAGCAGTACTTC.

With regard to this clone: Mismatch with germline at one junction end may stem from a read error. The V call is TRBV7-7, the J call TRBJ2-7; 9 nucleotides match TRBD1. The length of the CDR3 is 15 residues. Per germline, CDR1 SSHAT and CDR2 FNYEAQ (reference sequence). CDR3 nucleotides: TGTGCTAGCAGCTCGGGACAGGGTGGGACCTACGAGCAGTACTTC. Protein sequence: CASSSGQGGTYEQYF.

V usage is TRBV28 and J usage is TRBJ2-7, with 8 bases fitting TRBD1. With V trimmed by 4 bases and J by 4 bases, 6 bases remained unmatched. CDR1 MDHEN and CDR2 SYDVKM come from the germline V gene. The CDR3 contains 14 residues. The CDR3 region has the DNA TGTGCCAGCAGTTGGGGGGACAGGTGGTACGAGCAGTACTTC. Its translation: CASSWGDRWYEQYF.